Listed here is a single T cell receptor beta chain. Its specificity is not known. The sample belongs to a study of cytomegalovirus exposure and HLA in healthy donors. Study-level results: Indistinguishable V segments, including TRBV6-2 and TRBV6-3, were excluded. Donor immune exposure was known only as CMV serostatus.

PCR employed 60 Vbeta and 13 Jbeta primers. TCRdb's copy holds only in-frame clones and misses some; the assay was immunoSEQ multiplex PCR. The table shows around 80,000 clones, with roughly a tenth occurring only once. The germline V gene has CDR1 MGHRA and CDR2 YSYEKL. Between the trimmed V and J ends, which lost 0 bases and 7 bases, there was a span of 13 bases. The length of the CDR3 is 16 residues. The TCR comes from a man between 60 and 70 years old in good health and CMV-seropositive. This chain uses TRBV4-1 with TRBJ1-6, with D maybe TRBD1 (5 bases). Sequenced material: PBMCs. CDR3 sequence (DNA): TGCGCCAGCAGCCAAGAACAGGCCCTTATGAATTCACCCCTCCACTTT. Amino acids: CASSQEQALMNSPLHF.